This T cell receptor beta chain was captured in a study of neoadjuvant anti-PD-1 for oral cavity cancer. Whole-study context: Non-progressing patients received a fourth nivolumab dose near day 43, then surgery on days 50-56. Findings of the study overall: PBMC Gini-index clonality exceeded responders' in non-responders post-nivolumab.

This sample's time point: after neoadjuvant nivolumab, at surgical resection. Patients had newly diagnosed, untreated stage II-IVA oral cavity squamous cell carcinoma. PBMCs were not maintained or expanded in culture before analysis. Details on this clone: What it binds is unknown.

Clones were sequenced by immunoSEQ multiplex PCR, and TCRdb holds only the in-frame ones, with some missing. The sample holds about 8,400 clones, around 70% seen once. The V and J ends lost 3 bases and 4 bases respectively, with 15 bases between them. The CDR3 has 15 residues. Germline values: CDR1 SNHLY, CDR2 FYNNEI. This sequence joins TRBV2 and TRBJ2-5; D uncertain. The sequence was obtained from a person aged 40-85 years with oral cavity squamous cell carcinoma. Material: PBMCs, obtained after nivolumab (anti-PD-1) treatment. CDR3 nucleotides: TGTGCCAGCAGTGATGGCTTACGTGTCAGAGAGACCCAGTACTTC. As protein: CASSDGLRVRETQYF.